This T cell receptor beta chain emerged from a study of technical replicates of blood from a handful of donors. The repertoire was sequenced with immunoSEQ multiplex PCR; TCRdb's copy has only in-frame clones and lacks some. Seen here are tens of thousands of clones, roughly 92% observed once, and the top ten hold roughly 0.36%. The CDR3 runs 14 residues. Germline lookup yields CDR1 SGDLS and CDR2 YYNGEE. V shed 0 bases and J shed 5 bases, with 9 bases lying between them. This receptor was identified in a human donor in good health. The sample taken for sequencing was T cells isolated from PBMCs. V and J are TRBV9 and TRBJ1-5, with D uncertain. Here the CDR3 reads CASSVDAGYQPQHF. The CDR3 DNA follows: TGTGCCAGCAGCGTAGACGCGGGTTATCAGCCCCAGCATTTT.